This TCR beta chain derives from a study of CD8 T cells in Susac syndrome. It was with random hexamers that roughly 0.45 to 1 ug RNA was reverse transcribed. TCRdb analysed the immunoSEQ multiplex PCR reads with MiXCR anew, one entry per CDR3 protein. This sample has some 120,000 distinct CDR3 sequences, with just under 95% found just once. This clonotype turned up a few times. The germline gives CDR1 LGHNT, CDR2 FRNRAP. Trimming took 1 base from V and 3 from J, leaving 7 bases between them. The CDR3 loop spans 13 amino acids. The J gene is TRBJ2-7, the V gene TRBV12-5; D gene ambiguous. Sequencing used CD4+ T cells from PBMCs. The TCR sequence derives from a human donor in good health. CDR3 residues: CASGLGPGYEQYF. CDR3 DNA sequence: TGTGCTAGTGGTTTGGGGCCGGGCTACGAGCAGTACTTC.